Presented here are 26 T cell receptor beta chains from one specimen sequenced in a study of cytomegalovirus exposure and HLA in healthy donors. Researchers ran the PCR with 60 Vbeta and 13 Jbeta primers. Only in-frame clones appear in the TCRdb table, and some are missing; sequencing was by immunoSEQ multiplex PCR. The table lists under 130,000 clones. The source material was PBMCs. The receptors were gathered from a man in his fifties in good health and CMV-seronegative.

The chain couples TRBV7-9 to TRBJ2-5, with 8 positions matching TRBD1. The J call is uncertain, as TRBJ2-7 better fits the DNA end. The CDR3 is 14 residues long. Per germline, CDR1 SEHNR and CDR2 FQNEAQ (reference sequence). CDR3 nucleotides: TGTGCCAGCAGCTTAAGGGGACAGGTGGACGAGCAGTACTTC. Amino acid sequence: CASSLRGQVDEQYF.

V and J are TRBV18 and TRBJ2-1, with TRBD2 matching 12 bases. The germline V gene encodes CDR1 KGHSH and CDR2 LQKENI. This CDR3 has 18 residues. V was clipped by 6 bases and J by 2 bases; unmatched bases: 11. CDR3 region: CASSVSTSGSGTYNEQFF. The CDR3 coding sequence is TGTGCCAGCTCCGTCTCGACTAGCGGGAGTGGCACCTACAATGAGCAGTTCTTC.

This chain joins TRBV6-1 and TRBJ1-1; D unclear. Germline CDR1 MNHNS, CDR2 SASEGT. The CDR3 length is 15 residues. Trimming took 7 bases from V and 3 from J, leaving 18 bases between them. The DNA of the CDR3 is TGTGCCAGCACAATTTTTTCGCAGGAAGACACTGAAGCTTTCTTT. This gives the protein CASTIFSQEDTEAFF.

This rearrangement joins TRBV13 to TRBJ2-1; 9 bases agree with TRBD1. This CDR3 spans 17 amino acids. The junction had 6 bases not matched to a gene; V was cut back by 0 bases and J by 3 bases. From germline, CDR1 is PRHDT and CDR2 FYEKMQ (reference sequence). As DNA, the CDR3 is TGTGCCAGCAGCTTAGGAGTGGGACAGGGTCTCTACAATGAGCAGTTCTTC. Translating it yields CASSLGVGQGLYNEQFF.

The J gene is TRBJ2-2, the V gene TRBV4-1; TRBD2 agrees at 10 bases. J was trimmed by 5 bases and V by 0 bases; bases with no gene match: 6. There are 17 residues in the CDR3. Germline V CDR1 and CDR2: MGHRA, YSYEKL. The CDR3: CASSQESSGSRTGELFF. The CDR3 region has the DNA TGCGCCAGCAGCCAAGAATCTAGCGGGAGCCGGACCGGGGAGCTGTTTTTT.

This sequence joins TRBV29-1 and TRBJ1-2; D not certain. Germline CDR1 is SQVTM and CDR2 is ANQGSEA. Trimming removed 6 bases at V and 4 bases at J, with 9 bases between. The CDR3 is 11 residues long. CDR3 amino acids: CSVTVGYGYTF. The DNA for the CDR3 is TGCAGCGTCACAGTCGGCTATGGCTACACCTTC.

This chain uses TRBV5-1 with TRBJ2-5; TRBD2 matches 10 bases. The germline V gene has CDR1 SGHRS and CDR2 YFSETQ. The CDR3 sequence is 14 residues long. J was trimmed by 5 bases and V by 5 bases; bases with no gene match: 6. DNA for the CDR3: TGCGCCAGCAGTTGGGGTAGCGGGAGGGAGACCCAGTACTTC. It translates to CASSWGSGRETQYF.

The rearrangement uses TRBV7-6 and TRBJ1-1; the D gene is possibly TRBD1 (5 bases). Germline values: CDR1 SGHVS, CDR2 FNYEAQ. CDR3 length: 14 amino acids. V lost 5 bases, J lost 7 bases, and 17 bases lay in between. CDR3: CASSLVGGTDEAFF. The CDR3 DNA sequence: TGTGCCAGCAGCCTAGTCGGGGGTACAGATGAAGCTTTCTTT.

This chain connects TRBV6-6 to TRBJ1-1; D ambiguous. This CDR3 is 14 amino acids long. Deletions cut 5 bases from V and 1 base from J, with 11 bases between. Germline V lookup: CDR1 MNHNY, CDR2 SVGAGI (reference sequence). Here the CDR3 DNA reads TGTGCCAGCAGTATACCGAACTCGAACACTGAAGCTTTCTTT. Translated, it gives CASSIPNSNTEAFF.

The chain recombines TRBV6-5 with TRBJ1-2; 7 nucleotides align to TRBD1. Germline CDR1 MNHEY, CDR2 SVGAGI. The CDR3 runs 13 residues. V trimming: 5 bases; J trimming: 4 bases; junction bases outside the gene matches: 4. Here the CDR3 reads CASSPGGPYGYTF. The CDR3 DNA follows: TGTGCCAGCAGTCCAGGGGGTCCCTATGGCTACACCTTC.

The genes are TRBV4-3 and TRBJ1-1; no clear D gene. V was shortened by 0 bases and J by 4 bases, with 15 bases between the two germline ends. The germline CDR1 and CDR2 sequences are LGHNA and YSLEER. This CDR3 has 16 residues. CDR3 sequence (DNA): TGCGCCAGCAGCCAAGATGGGCCGTTTGGTGGCACTGAAGCTTTCTTT. This sequence encodes CASSQDGPFGGTEAFF.

The rearrangement joins TRBV5-1 to TRBJ2-5; 11 bases fit TRBD2. The CDR3 length is 15 residues. Germline V gene data show CDR1 as SGHRS and CDR2 as YFSETQ. V lost 0 bases to trimming and J lost 4 bases; unmatched junction nucleotides: 2. The CDR3 coding sequence is TGCGCCAGCAGCTTGGGTACTAGCGGGGGAGAGACCCAGTACTTC. The encoded protein is CASSLGTSGGETQYF.

The rearrangement joins TRBV27 to TRBJ2-7; TRBD1 matches 8 bases. The length of the CDR3 is 13 residues. Per germline, CDR1 MNHEY and CDR2 SMNVEV (reference sequence). The J segment lost 0 bases and the V segment lost 6 bases, leaving 1 base of the junction unmatched. The CDR3 sequence: CASRGTGSYEQYF. The CDR3 DNA follows: TGTGCCAGCAGGGGGACAGGCTCCTACGAGCAGTACTTC.

The rearrangement joins TRBV7-9 to TRBJ1-1, with 8 bases lining up with TRBD1. CDR3 length equals 14 residues. In germline, CDR1 is SEHNR, CDR2 FQNEAQ (reference sequence). Trimming cost V 5 bases and J 5 bases; bases outside gene matches: 7. CDR3 DNA sequence: TGTGCCAGCAGCCCAACCACAGGGGGTACTGAAGCTTTCTTT. It codes for CASSPTTGGTEAFF.

This chain connects TRBV6-5 to TRBJ1-4, with 10 bases that match TRBD1. Trimming at V came to 8 bases and at J to 3 bases, leaving 6 bases not matched to a gene. Per germline, CDR1 MNHEY and CDR2 SVGAGI. The CDR3 has 15 residues. In DNA form, the CDR3 reads TGTGCCAGCCGGGACAGGGGTTTTCCTAATGAAAAACTGTTTTTT. This translates into CASRDRGFPNEKLFF.

Comment on this clone: Other nucleotide sequences in the sample specify the same CDR3. The rearrangement uses TRBV6-5 and TRBJ1-2; D is uncertain. The germline gives CDR1 MNHEY, CDR2 SVGAGI. V was clipped by 0 bases and J by 0 bases, with 5 bases between them. This CDR3 region has 14 residues. Written as DNA, the CDR3 is TGTGCCAGCAGTTACTCAATTACTAACTATGGCTACACCTTC. This sequence encodes CASSYSITNYGYTF.

The chain uses TRBV12-5 and TRBJ2-3, with D hard to call. The CDR3 contains 14 residues. The germline V and J ends were trimmed by 3 bases and 2 bases, with 9 bases remaining between them. CDR1 and CDR2 from the germline V gene are LGHNT and FRNRAP. CDR3 sequence reads: CASGFSTTTDTQYF. In DNA, the CDR3 is TGTGCTAGTGGTTTTTCCACTACCACAGATACGCAGTATTTT.

The genes are TRBV7-2 and TRBJ1-2; TRBD1 matches 9 bases. From germline, CDR1 is SGHTA and CDR2 FQGNSA. Unmatched junction bases numbered 8, after V lost 5 bases and J lost 7 bases. CDR3 length: 14 amino acids. The CDR3 here is CASSDPGQGSGYTF. CDR3 in DNA: TGTGCCAGCAGCGATCCGGGACAGGGCTCTGGCTACACCTTC.

The chain carries TRBV4-3 and TRBJ2-7; 11 positions match TRBD2. The V segment lost 3 bases and the J segment 2 bases; nucleotides outside the gene matches: 6. Per germline, CDR1 LGHNA and CDR2 YSLEER. This CDR3 is 16 amino acids long. The DNA of the CDR3 is TGCGCCAGCAGCCACCGACTAGCGGGAACTACCTACGAGCAGTACTTC. Protein sequence: CASSHRLAGTTYEQYF.

This chain joins TRBV19 and TRBJ1-2; TRBD1 is a possible D gene (5 bases). Germline V CDR1 and CDR2: LNHDA, SQIVND (reference sequence). The CDR3 spans 14 residues. Deletions cut 2 bases from V and 8 bases from J, with 15 bases between. CDR3 in DNA: TGTGCCAGTAGTATAAGAGACAGCCTAGTAGGCTACACCTTC. It translates to CASSIRDSLVGYTF.

The chain couples TRBV5-1 to TRBJ2-6; 10 nucleotides agree with TRBD1. Trimming removed 2 bases from V and 0 bases from J; junction bases left unmatched: 5. CDR1 is SGHRS and CDR2 is YFSETQ in the germline V gene. The CDR3 consists of 18 residues. The CDR3 loop is CASSFLGQGTSGANVLTF. The DNA of the CDR3 is TGCGCCAGCAGCTTCTTGGGACAGGGGACCTCTGGGGCCAACGTCCTGACTTTC.

Written as DNA, the CDR3 is TGCAGCGTTGGACAGGAGGACGAGCAGTACTTC. It codes for CSVGQEDEQYF. The V and J genes are TRBV29-1 and TRBJ2-7, with D possibly being TRBD1 (6 bases). The CDR3 length is 11 residues. Deletions cut 4 bases from V and 5 bases from J, with 9 bases between. Germline CDR1 reads SQVTM; CDR2 reads ANQGSEA.

The chain couples TRBV10-3 to TRBJ1-1; 9 bases map to TRBD1. CDR3 length: 17 amino acids. With V trimmed by 6 bases and J by 0 bases, 11 bases remained unmatched. The germline V gene encodes CDR1 ENHRY and CDR2 SYGVKD. The CDR3 spells CAISAGTGTNMNTEAFF. The CDR3 nucleotides read TGTGCCATCAGCGCCGGGACAGGGACCAACATGAACACTGAAGCTTTCTTT.

J is TRBJ1-1 and V is TRBV19; perhaps TRBD1 as D (5 bases). Germline CDR1 is LNHDA and CDR2 is SQIVND (reference sequence). The V and J ends lost 8 bases and 6 bases respectively, with 28 bases between them. The CDR3 extends over 17 amino acids. The CDR3 DNA reads as TGTGCCAGTCAAGAGGCGGGGGGGGGTTTGGGGTATGCTGAAGCTTTCTTT. This translates into CASQEAGGGLGYAEAFF.

V gene TRBV29-1 combines with J gene TRBJ1-2, with D possibly matching TRBD1 (5 bases). The CDR3 length is 10 residues. Per germline, CDR1 SQVTM and CDR2 ANQGSEA. V was trimmed by 7 bases and J by 8 bases, leaving 11 bases between them. CDR3 loop: CSAGDYGYTF. DNA for the CDR3: TGCAGCGCGGGGGATTACGGCTACACCTTC.

V is TRBV11-1 and J is TRBJ2-3; the D gene is possibly TRBD1 (6 bases). The ends were cut back, 4 bases at V and 5 bases at J, with 16 bases in the middle. The CDR3 loop spans 15 amino acids. Per the germline V gene, CDR1 is SGHAT and CDR2 is FQDESV (reference sequence). The CDR3 DNA follows: TGTGCCAGCAGCTCCAAACCAGGGGCGCAAGATACGCAGTATTTT. This sequence encodes CASSSKPGAQDTQYF.